This TCR beta chain appears in the sequencing data of a study of identical twins. Study-level results: The study found weaker excess twin sharing in beta out-of-frame sequences. Cross-sectional statistics underpinned the conclusions; the same donors were not followed. Models underestimated TCR alpha sharing (out-of-frame) in monozygotic twins.

The CDR3 contains 16 residues. Germline V gives CDR1 LGHDT, CDR2 YNNKEL (reference sequence). V lost 1 base and J lost 3, with 14 bases in between. A universal primer site was created by template switching, with the cDNA bearing unique molecular identifiers. TCRdb redid the calling of the 5' RACE reads with MiXCR, one entry per CDR3 protein. The sample has 1.5 million to 2 million distinct CDR3 sequences; about 30% are singletons. This clonotype was picked up a small number of times. As yet, its antigen is unknown. This TCR was sampled from a newborn girl in good health. Sequencing used cord blood. The rearrangement uses TRBV3-1 and TRBJ2-3, with D perhaps TRBD2 (6 bases). CDR3 amino acids: CASSQVPGSLTDTQYF. Written as DNA, the CDR3 is TGTGCCAGCAGCCAAGTACCCGGGAGCTTAACAGATACGCAGTATTTT.